One sample yielded the 9 T cell receptor beta chains listed below, sequenced in a study of blood T cell repertoires in COVID-19 (dated by TCRdb to 2019 to 2021). The library was generated by the immunoSEQ multiplex PCR assay. The clones in this table, taken by TCRdb from immuneACCESS, are in-frame only. Not every clone is retained; where verified, under half of the shortfall comes from an unresolved V gene, and the cause of the rest is unknown. A total of approximately 330,000 clones appear in this sample, roughly 88% of them only once. Roughly 4.1% of the sample rests with the top ten. Sequencing was carried out using peripheral blood. The origin of the receptors is a woman aged 45-59 years with active or convalescent COVID-19.

The chain is built from TRBV30 and TRBJ1-6; D is perhaps TRBD1 (5 bases). The V end lost 4 bases, the J end lost 3 bases, and 13 bases lay between the germline ends. Germline CDR1 GTSNPN, CDR2 SVGIG (reference sequence). This CDR3 is built from 15 residues. In nucleotides, the CDR3 is TGTGCCTGGACCCGAGGGACTCGCTATAATTCACCCCTCCACTTT. Protein: CAWTRGTRYNSPLHF.

The rearrangement joins TRBV9 to TRBJ2-5; 14 bases match TRBD2. This CDR3 region has 16 residues. Per the germline V gene, CDR1 is SGDLS and CDR2 is YYNGEE. The J segment lost 5 bases and the V segment lost 2 bases, leaving 5 bases of the junction unmatched. CDR3 protein: CASSVGGLAGGETQYF. The CDR3 DNA sequence: TGTGCCAGCAGCGTGGGCGGACTAGCGGGAGGCGAGACCCAGTACTTC.

V and J are TRBV7-2 and TRBJ2-1; D is unclear. The germline gives CDR1 SGHTA, CDR2 FQGNSA. The CDR3 has 15 residues. V dropped 1 base and J dropped 3 bases, with 10 bases sitting between them. The CDR3, as DNA: TGTGCCAGCAGCTTAGGGCTGACTTTCTACAATGAGCAGTTCTTC. Its translation is CASSLGLTFYNEQFF.

This rearrangement joins TRBV18 to TRBJ2-1; 7 nucleotides line up with TRBD2. CDR1 and CDR2 (germline): KGHSH, LQKENI. V dropped 5 bases and J dropped 7; count of bases not matched to a gene: 11. The CDR3 has 15 amino acids. CDR3 bases: TGTGCCAGCTCATCTAGCGGCCCGTCCCTTAATGAGCAGTTCTTC. Its protein is CASSSSGPSLNEQFF.

The CDR3 DNA sequence: TGTGCCAGCAGGGACGGACAGGGGGACAATCAGCCCCAGCATTTT. Amino acids: CASRDGQGDNQPQHF. The chain carries TRBV6-5 and TRBJ1-5; 10 bases are shared with TRBD1. With V trimmed by 6 bases and J by 3 bases, 5 bases remained unmatched. In germline, CDR1 is MNHEY, CDR2 SVGAGI. This CDR3 is built from 15 residues.

The J gene is TRBJ2-7, the V gene TRBV4-1; 8 nucleotides match TRBD2. Germline V gives CDR1 MGHRA, CDR2 YSYEKL. J gave up 0 bases and V 4 bases, and 23 bases lay outside the gene matches. The CDR3 is made up of 21 amino acids. CDR3 nucleotide sequence: TGCGCCAGCAGCCCCGTGGTCCCACTCCCTAAATTAGCGGGAAGCTCCTACGAGCAGTACTTC. This translates into CASSPVVPLPKLAGSSYEQYF.

The chain couples TRBV9 to TRBJ2-1, with 9 bases aligning to TRBD2. With 5 bases clipped from V and 6 bases from J, the junction kept 9 bases outside the gene matches. Per germline, CDR1 SGDLS and CDR2 YYNGEE. The CDR3 covers 15 residues. The CDR3 here is CASSLIAGDGNEQFF. In nucleotides, the CDR3 is TGTGCCAGCAGTTTGATAGCGGGAGATGGCAATGAGCAGTTCTTC.

The chain joins TRBV6-5 to TRBJ1-2; TRBD1 matches at 8 bases. Germline V gives CDR1 MNHEY, CDR2 SVGAGI. There are 12 residues in the CDR3. V shed 7 bases, J shed 7 bases, and the junction held 5 bases outside the gene matches. CDR3 nucleotides: TGTGCCAGCAAGCAGGGGGCGGGTGGCTACACCTTC. Translating it yields CASKQGAGGYTF.

This sequence joins TRBV4-2 and TRBJ2-1; 11 bases are a match to TRBD2. The germline V gene encodes CDR1 LGHNA and CDR2 YNFKEQ. V lost 4 bases to trimming and J lost 4 bases; unmatched junction nucleotides: 9. The CDR3 loop spans 17 amino acids. CDR3 coding DNA: TGTGCCAGCAGCCCTTCCCCCGGGACTAGCGGATACAATGAGCAGTTCTTC. Its protein is CASSPSPGTSGYNEQFF.